The sequence of this T cell receptor beta chain was determined in a study of OX40 agonist ivuxolimab in advanced cancers. Study results and caveats: CD8+ T cells (on average) carried more expanded clones than CD4+ T cells. Within 6 weeks, CD4+ and CD8+ blood T cells expanded clonally at 0.1 to 3.0 mg/kg. What antigens the expanded peripheral T cells recognized was never established.

Germline CDR1 is SGHRS and CDR2 is YFSETQ. The V segment lost 8 bases and the J segment 7 bases; nucleotides outside the gene matches: 6. The length of the CDR3 is 12 residues. Details on this clone: Its antigen is still unknown.

Patients who had autoimmune disease history or got systemic immunosuppression were left out. The method was immunoSEQ multiplex PCR; TCRdb's version includes in-frame clones alone and lacks a portion of them. The repertoire holds tens of thousands of clones, with more than 85% as singletons. The sequencing here drew on CD4+ or CD8+ T cells sorted from blood, taken in a trial of the OX40 agonist ivuxolimab. The source of this sequence is an adult with an advanced solid tumor such as melanoma, head and neck, liver or kidney cancer. This chain uses TRBV5-1 with TRBJ2-5, with 9 bases lining up with TRBD1. CDR3 coding DNA: TGCGCCAGGGACAGGGGTGTTGGGACCCAGTACTTC. The encoded protein is CARDRGVGTQYF.